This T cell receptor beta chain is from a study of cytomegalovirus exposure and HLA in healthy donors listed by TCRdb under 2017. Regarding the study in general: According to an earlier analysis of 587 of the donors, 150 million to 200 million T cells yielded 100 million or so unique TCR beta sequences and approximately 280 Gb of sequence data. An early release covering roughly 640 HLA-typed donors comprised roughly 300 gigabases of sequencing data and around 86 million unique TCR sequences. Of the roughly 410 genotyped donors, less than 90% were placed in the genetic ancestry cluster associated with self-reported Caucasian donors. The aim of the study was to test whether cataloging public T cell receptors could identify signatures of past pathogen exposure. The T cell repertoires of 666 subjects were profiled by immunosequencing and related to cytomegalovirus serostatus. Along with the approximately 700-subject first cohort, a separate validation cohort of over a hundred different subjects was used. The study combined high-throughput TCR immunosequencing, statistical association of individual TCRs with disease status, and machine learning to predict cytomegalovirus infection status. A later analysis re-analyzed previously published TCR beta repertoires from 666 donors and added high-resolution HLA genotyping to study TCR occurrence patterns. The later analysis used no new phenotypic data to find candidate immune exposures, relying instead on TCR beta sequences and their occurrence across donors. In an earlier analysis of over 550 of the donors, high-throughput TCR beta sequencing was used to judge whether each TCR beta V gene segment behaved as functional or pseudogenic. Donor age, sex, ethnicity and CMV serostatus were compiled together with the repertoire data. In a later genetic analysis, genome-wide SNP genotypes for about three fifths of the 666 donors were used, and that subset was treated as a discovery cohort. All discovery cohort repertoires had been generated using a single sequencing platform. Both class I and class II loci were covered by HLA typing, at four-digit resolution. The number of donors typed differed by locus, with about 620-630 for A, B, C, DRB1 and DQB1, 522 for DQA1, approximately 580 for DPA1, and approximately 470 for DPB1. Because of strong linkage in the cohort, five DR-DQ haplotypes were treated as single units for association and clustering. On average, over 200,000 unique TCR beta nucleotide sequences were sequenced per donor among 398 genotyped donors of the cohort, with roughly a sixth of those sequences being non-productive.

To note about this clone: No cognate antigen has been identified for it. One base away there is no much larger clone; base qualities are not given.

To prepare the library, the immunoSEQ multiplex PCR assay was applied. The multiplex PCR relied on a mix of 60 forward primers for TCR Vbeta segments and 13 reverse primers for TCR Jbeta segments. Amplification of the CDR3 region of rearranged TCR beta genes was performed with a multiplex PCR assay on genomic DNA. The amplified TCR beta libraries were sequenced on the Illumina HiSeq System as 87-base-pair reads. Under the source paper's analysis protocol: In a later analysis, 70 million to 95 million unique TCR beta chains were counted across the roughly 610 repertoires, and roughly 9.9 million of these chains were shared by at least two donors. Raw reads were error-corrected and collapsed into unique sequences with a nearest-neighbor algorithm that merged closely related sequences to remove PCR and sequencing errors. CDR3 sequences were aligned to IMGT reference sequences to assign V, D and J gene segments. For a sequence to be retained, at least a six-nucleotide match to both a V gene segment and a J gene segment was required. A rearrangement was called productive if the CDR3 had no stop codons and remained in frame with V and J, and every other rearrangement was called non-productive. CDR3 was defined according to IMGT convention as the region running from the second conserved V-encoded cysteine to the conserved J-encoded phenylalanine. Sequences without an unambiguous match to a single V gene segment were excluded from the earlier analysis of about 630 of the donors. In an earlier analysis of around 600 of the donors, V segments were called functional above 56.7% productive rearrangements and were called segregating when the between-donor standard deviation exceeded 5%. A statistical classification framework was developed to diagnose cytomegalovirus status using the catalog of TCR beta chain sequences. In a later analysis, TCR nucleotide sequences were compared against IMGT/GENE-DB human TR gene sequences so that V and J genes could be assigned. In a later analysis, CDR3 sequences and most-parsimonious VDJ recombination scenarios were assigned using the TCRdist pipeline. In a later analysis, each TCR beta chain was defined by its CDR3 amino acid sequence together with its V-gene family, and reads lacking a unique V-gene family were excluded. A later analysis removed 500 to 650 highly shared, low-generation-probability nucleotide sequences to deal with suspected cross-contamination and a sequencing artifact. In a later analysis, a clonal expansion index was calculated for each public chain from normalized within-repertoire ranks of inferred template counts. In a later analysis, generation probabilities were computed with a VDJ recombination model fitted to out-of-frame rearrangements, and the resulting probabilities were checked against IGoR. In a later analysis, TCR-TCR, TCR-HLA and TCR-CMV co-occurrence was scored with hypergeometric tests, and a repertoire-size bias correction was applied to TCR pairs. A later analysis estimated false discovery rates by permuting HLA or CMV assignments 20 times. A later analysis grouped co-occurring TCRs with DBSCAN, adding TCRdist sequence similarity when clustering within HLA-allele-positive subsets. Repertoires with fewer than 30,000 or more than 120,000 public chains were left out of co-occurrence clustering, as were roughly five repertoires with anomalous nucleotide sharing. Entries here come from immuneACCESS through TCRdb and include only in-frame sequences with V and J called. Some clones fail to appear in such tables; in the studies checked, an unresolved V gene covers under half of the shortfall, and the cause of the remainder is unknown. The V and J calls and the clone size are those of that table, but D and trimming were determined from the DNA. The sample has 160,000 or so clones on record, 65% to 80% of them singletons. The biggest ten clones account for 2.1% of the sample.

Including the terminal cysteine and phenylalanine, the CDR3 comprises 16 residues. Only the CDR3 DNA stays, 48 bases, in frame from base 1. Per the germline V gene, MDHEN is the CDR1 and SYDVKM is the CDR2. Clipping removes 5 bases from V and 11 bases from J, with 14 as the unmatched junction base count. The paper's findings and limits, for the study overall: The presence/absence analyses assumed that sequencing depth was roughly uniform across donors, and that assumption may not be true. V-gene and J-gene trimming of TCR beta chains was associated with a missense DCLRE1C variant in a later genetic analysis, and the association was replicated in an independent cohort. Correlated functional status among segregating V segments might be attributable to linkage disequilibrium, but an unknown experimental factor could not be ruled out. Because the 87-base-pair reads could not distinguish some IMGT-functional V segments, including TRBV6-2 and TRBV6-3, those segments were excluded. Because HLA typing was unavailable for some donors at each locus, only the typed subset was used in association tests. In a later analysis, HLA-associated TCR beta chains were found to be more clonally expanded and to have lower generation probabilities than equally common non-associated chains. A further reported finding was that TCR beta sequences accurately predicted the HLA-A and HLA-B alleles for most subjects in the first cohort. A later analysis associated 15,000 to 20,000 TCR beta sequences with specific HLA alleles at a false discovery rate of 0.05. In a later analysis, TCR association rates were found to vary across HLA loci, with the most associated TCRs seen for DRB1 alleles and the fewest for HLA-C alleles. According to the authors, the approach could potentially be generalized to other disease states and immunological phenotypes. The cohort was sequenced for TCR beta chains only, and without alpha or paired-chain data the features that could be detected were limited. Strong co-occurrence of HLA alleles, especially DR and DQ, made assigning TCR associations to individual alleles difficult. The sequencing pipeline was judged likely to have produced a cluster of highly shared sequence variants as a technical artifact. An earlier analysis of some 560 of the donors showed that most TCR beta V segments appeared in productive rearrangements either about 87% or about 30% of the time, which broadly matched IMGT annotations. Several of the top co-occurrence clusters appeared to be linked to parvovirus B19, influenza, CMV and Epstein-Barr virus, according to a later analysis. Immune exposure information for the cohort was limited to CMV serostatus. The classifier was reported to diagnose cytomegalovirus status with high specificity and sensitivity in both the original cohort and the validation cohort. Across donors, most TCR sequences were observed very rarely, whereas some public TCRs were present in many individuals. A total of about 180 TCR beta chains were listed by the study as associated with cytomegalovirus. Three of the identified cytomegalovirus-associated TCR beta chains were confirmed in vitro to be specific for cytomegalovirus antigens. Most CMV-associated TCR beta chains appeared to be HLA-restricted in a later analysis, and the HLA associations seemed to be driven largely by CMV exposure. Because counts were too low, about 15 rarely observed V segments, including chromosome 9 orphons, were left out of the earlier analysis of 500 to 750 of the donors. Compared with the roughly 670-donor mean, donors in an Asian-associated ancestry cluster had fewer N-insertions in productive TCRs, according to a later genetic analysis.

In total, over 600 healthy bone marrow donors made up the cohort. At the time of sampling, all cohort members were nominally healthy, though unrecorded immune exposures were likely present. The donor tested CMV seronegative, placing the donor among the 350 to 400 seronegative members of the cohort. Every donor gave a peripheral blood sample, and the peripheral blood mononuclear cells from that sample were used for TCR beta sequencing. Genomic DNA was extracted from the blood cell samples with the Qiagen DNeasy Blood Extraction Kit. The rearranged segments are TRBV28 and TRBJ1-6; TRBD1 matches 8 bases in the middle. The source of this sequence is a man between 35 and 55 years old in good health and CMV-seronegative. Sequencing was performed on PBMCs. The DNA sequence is TGTGCCAGCAGTCTCGGACTTACAGGGGGTAGCACACCCCTCCACTTT. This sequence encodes CASSLGLTGGSTPLHF.